Listed here are 29 T cell receptor beta chains from one sample, sequenced in a study of technical replicates of blood from several donors. Clones were sequenced by immunoSEQ multiplex PCR, and TCRdb holds only the in-frame ones, with some missing. This table holds some 74,000 clones, around 95% found once. Input material: T cells isolated from PBMCs. The origin of the receptors is a human donor in good health.

The chain recombines TRBV10-3 with TRBJ2-5, with unresolved D. The germline V gene has CDR1 ENHRY and CDR2 SYGVKD. The CDR3 runs 13 residues. Trimming cost V 2 bases and J 5 bases, with 9 bases left between them. DNA of the CDR3: TGTGCCATCAGTGAGACTGCTTGGGAGACCCAGTACTTC. As protein: CAISETAWETQYF.

In its sample, this clone was seen once. The chain is built from TRBV2 and TRBJ2-2; the match to TRBD2 covers 8 bases. This CDR3 region has 15 residues. Germline trimming cut 7 bases from V and 3 bases from J; bases unmatched to any gene: 7. CDR1 SNHLY and CDR2 FYNNEI come from the germline V gene. This CDR3 is CASNLRGVYTGELFF. The CDR3 DNA follows: TGTGCCAGCAACCTGCGGGGGGTGTACACCGGGGAGCTGTTTTTT.

The chain uses TRBV27 and TRBJ1-4; D might be TRBD1 (6 bases). V lost 5 bases and J 8 bases, leaving 12 bases between the germline ends. CDR1 MNHEY and CDR2 SMNVEV come from the germline V gene (reference sequence). CDR3 length: 13 residues. The CDR3 DNA is TGTGCCAGCAGTCCCGGACAGCTCGAAAAACTGTTTTTT. Translated: CASSPGQLEKLFF.

The chain is built from TRBV6-5 and TRBJ1-2, with 7 bases identical to TRBD1. The CDR3 is 12 residues long. Germline V gives CDR1 MNHEY, CDR2 SVGAGI. Trimming took 5 bases from V and 4 from J; bases not matched to a gene: 1. The CDR3 nucleotides are TGTGCCAGCAGTACAGGGGTCTATGGCTACACCTTC. It specifies CASSTGVYGYTF.

This chain joins TRBV6-1 and TRBJ1-5, with D unresolved. The ends were cut back, 4 bases at V and 6 bases at J, with 10 bases in the middle. Germline lookup yields CDR1 MNHNS and CDR2 SASEGT. The CDR3 spans 13 residues. The CDR3 protein is CASSATTGQPQHF. CDR3 DNA: TGTGCCAGCAGTGCCACCACGGGTCAGCCCCAGCATTTT.

The genes are TRBV7-3 and TRBJ1-2; TRBD1 matches at 9 bases. The CDR3 covers 15 residues. Losses at the gene ends were 1 base for V and 7 bases for J; bases not matched to a gene: 7. The germline CDR1 and CDR2 sequences are SGHTA and FQGTGA. The CDR3 loop reads CASSLRDRVEGGYTF. The CDR3 nucleotides are TGTGCCAGCAGCTTAAGGGACAGGGTAGAGGGTGGCTACACCTTC.

This chain uses TRBV5-1 with TRBJ2-5, with D possibly being TRBD1 (5 bases). Germline V gene sequence: CDR1 SGHRS, CDR2 YFSETQ. CDR3 length: 14 amino acids. Trimming left V 1 base short and J 0 bases short, with 7 bases between. The CDR3 sequence is CASSLKGYQETQYF. The CDR3 nucleotides are TGCGCCAGCAGCTTGAAGGGGTACCAAGAGACCCAGTACTTC.

This chain joins TRBV5-1 and TRBJ2-7; the D gene is possibly TRBD1 (5 bases). The CDR3 extends over 13 amino acids. Germline CDR1 is SGHRS and CDR2 is YFSETQ. Trimming took 2 bases from V and 2 from J, leaving 8 bases between them. For the CDR3, the DNA is TGCGCCAGCAGCTTAGACAGTACCTACGAGCAGTACTTC. Residues: CASSLDSTYEQYF.

This chain connects TRBV7-9 to TRBJ1-1; tentative D call: TRBD1 (6 bases). The CDR3 runs to 16 residues. V was clipped by 1 base and J by 1 base, with 13 bases between them. Germline CDR1 is SEHNR and CDR2 is FQNEAQ (reference sequence). CDR3 sequence (DNA): TGTGCCAGCAGCTTAGTCCCGGGACAACGGAACACTGAAGCTTTCTTT. It yields the protein CASSLVPGQRNTEAFF.

The chain recombines TRBV6-4 with TRBJ1-5; D call uncertain. Germline V gives CDR1 MRHNA, CDR2 SNTAGT. Trimming shortened V by 3 bases and J by 6 bases, and 9 bases separated the two germline ends. CDR3 length: 13 amino acids. DNA of the CDR3: TGTGCCAGCAGTGATTCCCCTTTTCAGCCCCAGCATTTT. Its protein product is CASSDSPFQPQHF.

The J gene is TRBJ2-1, the V gene TRBV6-1; D uncertain. The CDR3 is 13 residues long. Germline V gives CDR1 MNHNS, CDR2 SASEGT. V was pared by 5 bases and J by 7 bases, with 12 bases between. In nucleotides, the CDR3 is TGTGCCAGCAGTTTGAGTGCGCGGAATGAGCAGTTCTTC. Translating it yields CASSLSARNEQFF.

Only one count was recorded for this clone. The chain combines TRBV29-1 with TRBJ2-1; 11 nucleotides align to TRBD2. Germline V gene sequence: CDR1 SQVTM, CDR2 ANQGSEA. The CDR3 totals 14 residues. Trimming removed 3 bases from V and 3 bases from J; junction bases left unmatched: 1. The CDR3 DNA sequence: TGCAGCGTTGAGGGGACTAGCGGCTACAATGAGCAGTTCTTC. Translating gives CSVEGTSGYNEQFF.

V is TRBV2 and J is TRBJ1-6; D is unresolved. V lost 2 bases and J 10 bases, leaving 24 bases between the germline ends. The CDR3 has 18 amino acids. The germline V gene encodes CDR1 SNHLY and CDR2 FYNNEI. CDR3 protein: CASSERYRRAYGKSPLHF. The CDR3, as DNA: TGTGCCAGCAGTGAAAGGTACCGTAGGGCATACGGGAAGTCACCCCTCCACTTT.

The chain is built from TRBV19 and TRBJ1-4; 8 nucleotides match TRBD1. Germline V gene data show CDR1 as LNHDA and CDR2 as SQIVND (reference sequence). This CDR3 comprises 17 residues. V shed 0 bases and J 8 bases; nucleotides not matched to a gene: 11. The CDR3 nucleotides are TGTGCCAGTAGTATAGATTCCCGACAGGGGTGGTACGAAAAACTGTTTTTT. This gives the protein CASSIDSRQGWYEKLFF.

In nucleotides, the CDR3 is TGTGCCAGCAGCTTATTCTTTAATACTGAAGCTTTCTTT. Protein product: CASSLFFNTEAFF. V gene TRBV7-9 combines with J gene TRBJ1-1; D not certain. Germline CDR1 reads SEHNR; CDR2 reads FQNEAQ (reference sequence). V was pared by 2 bases and J by 5 bases, with 9 bases between. CDR3 length: 13 amino acids.

CDR3 DNA: TGTGCCAGAAGCAAGACAGGGTCGAAGAACACCGGGGAGCTGTTTTTT. It is translated as CARSKTGSKNTGELFF. The rearrangement uses TRBV5-3 and TRBJ2-2, with TRBD1 identical over 7 bases. TRBV5-3 counts as an open reading frame of uncertain function. The V and J ends lost 4 bases and 1 base, in that order; junction bases with no gene match: 7. The CDR3 has 16 residues.

The chain couples TRBV7-6 to TRBJ2-2; 7 bases are shared with TRBD2. The CDR3 consists of 16 residues. J lost 4 bases, V lost 2 bases, and 7 bases had no gene match. CDR1 and CDR2 from the germline V gene are SGHVS and FNYEAQ. The CDR3 loop reads CASSLSSAGVTGELFF. CDR3 sequence (DNA): TGTGCCAGCAGCTTAAGTTCGGCGGGAGTCACCGGGGAGCTGTTTTTT.

The rearrangement uses TRBV7-3 and TRBJ2-3; the match to TRBD2 covers 10 bases. Germline CDR1 and CDR2: SGHTA and FQGTGA. The V gene end was trimmed by 1 base and the J gene end by 6 bases; junction bases not matched to a gene: 4. The CDR3 spans 15 residues. The CDR3 coding sequence is TGTGCCAGCAGCTTAAAGCTAGCGGGGGCGGATACGCAGTATTTT. Translation: CASSLKLAGADTQYF.

The V call is TRBV20-1, the J call TRBJ1-2; no firm D call. V lost 6 bases and J lost 5, with 10 bases in between. Germline CDR1 reads DFQATT; CDR2 reads SNEGSKA (reference sequence). The CDR3 covers 11 residues. CDR3 region: CSAQDLYGYTF. In DNA, the CDR3 is TGCAGTGCCCAAGACTTATATGGCTACACCTTC.

The chain carries TRBV28 and TRBJ2-2; D uncertain. Germline-derived CDR1 and CDR2 are MDHEN and SYDVKM. The CDR3 consists of 13 residues. Trimming took 1 base from V and 7 from J, leaving 7 bases between them. The DNA for the CDR3 is TGTGCCAGCAGTTTATTGGGCAACGGGGAGCTGTTTTTT. It translates to CASSLLGNGELFF. The whole variable domain, filled in from reference TRBV28 and TRBJ2-2, reads DVKVTQSSRYLVKRTGEKVFLECVQDMDHENMFWYRQDPGLGLRLIYFSYDVKMKEKGDIPEGYSVSREKKERFSLILESASTNQTSMYLCASSLLGNGELFFGEGSRLTVL.

The V and J genes are TRBV19 and TRBJ1-5; D perhaps matches TRBD1 (5 bases). The V gene's germline CDR1 is LNHDA and CDR2 SQIVND (reference sequence). Trimming cost V 10 bases and J 6 bases, with 19 bases left between them. The CDR3 is 14 residues long. CDR3 nucleotide sequence: TGTGCCACCGGGGGATTTAGGGGCACTCAGCCCCAGCATTTT. This translates into CATGGFRGTQPQHF.

The table lists this clone with a few counts. This sequence joins TRBV6-5 and TRBJ1-3, with 7 bases that match TRBD1. The CDR3 has 15 amino acids. V shed 8 bases, J shed 2 bases, and the junction held 9 bases outside the gene matches. The germline V gene encodes CDR1 MNHEY and CDR2 SVGAGI. DNA for the CDR3: TGTGCCAGCGGGTGGAAGGGGGCGACTGGAAACACCATATATTTT. Its translation is CASGWKGATGNTIYF.

This rearrangement joins TRBV5-1 to TRBJ2-7, with 7 positions matching TRBD2. Per the germline V gene, CDR1 is SGHRS and CDR2 is YFSETQ. The junction had 9 bases not matched to a gene; V was cut back by 0 bases and J by 6 bases. CDR3 size: 15 residues. CDR3 coding DNA: TGCGCCAGCAGCTTGGAAGGCGGGAGAGTGGGCGAGCAGTACTTC. Protein product: CASSLEGGRVGEQYF.

J is TRBJ2-1 and V is TRBV5-1; the match to TRBD2 covers 8 bases. After removal of 0 bases from V and 7 bases from J, the junction contained 9 bases not matched to a gene. CDR3 length: 16 residues. In germline, CDR1 is SGHRS, CDR2 YFSETQ. CDR3 residues: CASSLGTSWGLNEQFF. DNA for the CDR3: TGCGCCAGCAGCTTGGGGACTAGCTGGGGGTTGAATGAGCAGTTCTTC.

The V and J genes are TRBV5-1 and TRBJ1-1, with TRBD1 matching over 8 bases. CDR3 length: 15 amino acids. The V gene's germline CDR1 is SGHRS and CDR2 YFSETQ. V was pared by 4 bases and J by 5 bases, with 10 bases of the junction left unmatched. The CDR3 sequence is CASSLGQGLGTEAFF. CDR3 bases: TGCGCCAGCAGCCTAGGACAGGGTCTGGGGACTGAAGCTTTCTTT.

About this clone itself: The sample has other DNA sequences that encode this CDR3 too. This chain connects TRBV28 to TRBJ1-5; TRBD1 might be the D (6 bases). V dropped 5 bases and J dropped 2 bases, with 10 bases sitting between them. Germline CDR1 MDHEN, CDR2 SYDVKM. CDR3 length: 14 residues. CDR3 residues: CASSLPGGNQPQHF. In DNA, the CDR3 is TGTGCCAGCAGTCTCCCAGGGGGCAATCAGCCCCAGCATTTT.

This chain connects TRBV4-2 to TRBJ1-2, with D tentatively TRBD1 (5 bases). Germline V lookup: CDR1 LGHNA, CDR2 YNFKEQ. This CDR3 comprises 12 residues. Between the trimmed V and J ends, which lost 4 bases and 7 bases, there was a span of 10 bases. The CDR3 sequence is CASSPTGGGYTF. The CDR3 bases are TGTGCCAGCAGCCCGACCGGGGGTGGCTACACCTTC.

CDR3 nucleotide sequence: TGTGCCAGCAGTCCCCGGAACACTGAAGCTTTCTTT. This translates into CASSPRNTEAFF. This chain connects TRBV28 to TRBJ1-1, with D unclear. Germline V gene lookup returns CDR1 MDHEN and CDR2 SYDVKM. This CDR3 is 12 amino acids long. Deletions cut 5 bases from V and 1 base from J, with 5 bases between. The variable domain in full, with the rest retrieved from reference TRBV28 and TRBJ1-1, is DVKVTQSSRYLVKRTGEKVFLECVQDMDHENMFWYRQDPGLGLRLIYFSYDVKMKEKGDIPEGYSVSREKKERFSLILESASTNQTSMYLCASSPRNTEAFFGQGTRLTVV.

This chain joins TRBV2 and TRBJ2-7, with D possibly matching TRBD1 (6 bases). CDR1 SNHLY and CDR2 FYNNEI come from the germline V gene. The germline V and J ends were trimmed by 4 bases and 4 bases, with 11 bases remaining between them. The CDR3 length is 13 residues. As DNA, the CDR3 is TGTGCCAGCAGTGTTGGCAGGGGTTACGAGCAGTACTTC. It specifies CASSVGRGYEQYF.